This TCR beta chain appears in the sequencing data of a study of molecular identifiers for immune sequencing clone quantification. Making the bulk TCR libraries relied on previously described methods and listed TCR primers. A single record per CDR3 protein comes from TCRdb applying MiXCR to the PCR reads. Of hundreds of thousands of distinct CDR3 sequences in the sample, approximately 24% were seen once. This clonotype appeared a few times. This TCR derives from a human donor in good health. Some libraries in this study had Jurkat cell RNA spiked in. The specimen was naive CD8+ T cells from blood, with Jurkat cell RNA spiked in. Documented subset: FACS-sorted CD8+CD4-CCR7+CD45RA+ naive T cells.

The CDR3 is CASSPRSKDTQYF. DNA for the CDR3: TGTGCCAGTAGTCCGCGCTCCAAGGATACGCAGTATTTT. The J gene is TRBJ2-3, the V gene TRBV19; D unclear. V was pared by 5 bases and J by 6 bases, with 12 bases between. Germline loops: CDR1 LNHDA, CDR2 SQIVND (reference sequence). The CDR3 sequence is 13 residues long.